This T cell receptor beta chain comes out of a study of tumor-infiltrating lymphocytes in oesophageal squamous cell carcinoma. Each CDR3 protein is one row after TCRdb ran MiXCR on the PCR reads. The sample has 10,000 or so distinct CDR3 sequences, approximately 61% seen once. Trimming shortened V by 0 bases and J by 11 bases, and 31 bases separated the two germline ends. This CDR3 comprises 19 residues. The germline gives CDR1 SGHTA, CDR2 FQGNSA. The source is a female donor with esophageal squamous cell carcinoma. This chain links TRBV7-2 with TRBJ2-5, with D possibly being TRBD1 (6 bases). Sequenced input: esophageal tumor tissue. CDR3 protein: CASSLAQRNLAGATDTQYF. For the CDR3, the DNA is TGTGCCAGCAGCTTAGCACAAAGGAACTTGGCAGGGGCAACAGATACGCAGTACTTC. Full variable domain (missing parts from reference TRBV7-2 and TRBJ2-5): GAGVSQSPSNKVTEKGKDVELRCDPISGHTALYWYRQSLGQGLEFLIYFQGNSAPDKSGLPSDRFSAERTGGSVSTLTIQRTQQEDSAVYLCASSLAQRNLAGATDTQYFGPGTRLLVL.